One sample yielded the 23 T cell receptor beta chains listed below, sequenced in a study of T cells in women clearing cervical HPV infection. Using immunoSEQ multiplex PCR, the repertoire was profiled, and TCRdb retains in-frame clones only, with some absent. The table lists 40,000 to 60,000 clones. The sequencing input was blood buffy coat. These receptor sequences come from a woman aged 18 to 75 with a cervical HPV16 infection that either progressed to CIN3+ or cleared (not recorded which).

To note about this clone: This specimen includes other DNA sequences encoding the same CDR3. CDR3 loop: CASSFGASPAGNTIYF. CDR3 DNA (partial): TGTGCCAGCAGCTTTGGGGCATCTCCGGCTGGAAACACC. This chain connects TRBV13 to TRBJ1-3; TRBD1 is a possible D gene (5 bases). The CDR3 is cut off 3 residues early in the read; its end comes from the germline J gene. CDR3 length equals 16 residues. V shed 3 bases and J shed 2 bases, with 14 bases lying between them. Germline CDR1 is PRHDT and CDR2 is FYEKMQ (reference sequence). Looking up the rest from reference TRBV13 and TRBJ1-3 gives the full variable domain: AAGVIQSPRHLIKEKRETATLKCYPIPRHDTVYWYQQGPGQDPQFLISFYEKMQSDKGSIPDRFSAQQFSDYHSELNMSSLELGDSALYFCASSFGASPAGNTIYFGEGSWLTVV.

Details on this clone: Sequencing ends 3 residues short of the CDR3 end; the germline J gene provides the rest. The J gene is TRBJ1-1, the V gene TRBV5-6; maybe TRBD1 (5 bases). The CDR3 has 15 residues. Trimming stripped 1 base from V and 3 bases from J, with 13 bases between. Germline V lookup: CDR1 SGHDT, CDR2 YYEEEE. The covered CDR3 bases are TGTGCCAGCAGCTTGTTCACAGGCTCGGACACTGAA. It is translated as CASSLFTGSDTE. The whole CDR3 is CASSLFTGSDTEAFF.

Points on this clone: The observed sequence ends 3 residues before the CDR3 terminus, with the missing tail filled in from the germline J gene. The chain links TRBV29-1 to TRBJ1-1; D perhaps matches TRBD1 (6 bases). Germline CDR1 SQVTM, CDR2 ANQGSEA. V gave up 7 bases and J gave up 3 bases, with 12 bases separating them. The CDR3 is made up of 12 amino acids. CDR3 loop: CSAGTGHTEAFF. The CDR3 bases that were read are TGCAGCGCCGGCACAGGGCACACTGAA.

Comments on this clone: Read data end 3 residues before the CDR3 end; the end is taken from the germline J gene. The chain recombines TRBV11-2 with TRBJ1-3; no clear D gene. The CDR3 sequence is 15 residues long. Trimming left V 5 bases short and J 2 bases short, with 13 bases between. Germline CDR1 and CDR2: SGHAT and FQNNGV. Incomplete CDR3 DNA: TGTGCCAGCAGCAAGCGGGGAGGGCCTGGAAACACC. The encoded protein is CASSKRGGPGNT. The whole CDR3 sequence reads CASSKRGGPGNTIYF.

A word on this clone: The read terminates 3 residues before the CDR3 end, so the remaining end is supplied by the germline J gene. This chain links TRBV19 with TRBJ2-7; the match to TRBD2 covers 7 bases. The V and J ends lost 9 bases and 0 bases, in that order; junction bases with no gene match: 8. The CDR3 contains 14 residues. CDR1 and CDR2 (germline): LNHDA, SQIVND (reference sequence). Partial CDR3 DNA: TGTGCCAGCACCGAGCGGGGAGACTCCTACGAG. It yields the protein CASTERGDSYE. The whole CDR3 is CASTERGDSYEQYF.

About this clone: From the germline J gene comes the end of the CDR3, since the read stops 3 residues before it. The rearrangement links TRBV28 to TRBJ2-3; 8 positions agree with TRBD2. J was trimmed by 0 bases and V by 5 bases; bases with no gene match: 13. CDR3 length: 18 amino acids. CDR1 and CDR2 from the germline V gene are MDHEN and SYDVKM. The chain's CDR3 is CASSPPGVAGTSTDTQYF. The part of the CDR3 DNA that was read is TGTGCCAGCAGTCCCCCCGGGGTAGCGGGGACTAGCACAGATACG.

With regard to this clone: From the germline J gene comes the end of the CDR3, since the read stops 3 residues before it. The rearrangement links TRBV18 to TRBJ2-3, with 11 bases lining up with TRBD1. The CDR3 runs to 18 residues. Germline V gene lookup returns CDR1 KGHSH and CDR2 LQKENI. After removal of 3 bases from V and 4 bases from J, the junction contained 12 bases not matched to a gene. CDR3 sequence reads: CASSPPGQGVYSPDTQYF. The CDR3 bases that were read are TGTGCCAGCTCACCCCCGGGACAGGGGGTCTATAGCCCAGATACG.

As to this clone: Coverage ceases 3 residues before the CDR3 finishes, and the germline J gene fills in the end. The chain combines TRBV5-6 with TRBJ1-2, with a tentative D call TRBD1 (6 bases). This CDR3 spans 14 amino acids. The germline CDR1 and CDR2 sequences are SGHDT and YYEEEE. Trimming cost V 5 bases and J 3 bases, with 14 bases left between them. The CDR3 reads CASSLRQVHYGYTF. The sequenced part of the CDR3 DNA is TGTGCCAGCAGTTTGCGACAGGTCCACTATGGC.

CDR3 DNA, as far as it was read: TGCGCCAGCAGCTTGGTATCGGGGAGTACAGATACG. Its protein is CASSLVSGSTDT. The CDR3 as a whole reads CASSLVSGSTDTQYF. The V gene is TRBV5-1, the J gene TRBJ2-3; possibly TRBD2 for D (5 bases). With the read ending 3 residues before the CDR3 end, the germline J gene is used to fill in that end. V lost 0 bases, J lost 3 bases, and 11 bases lay in between. In germline, CDR1 is SGHRS, CDR2 YFSETQ. The CDR3 consists of 15 residues.

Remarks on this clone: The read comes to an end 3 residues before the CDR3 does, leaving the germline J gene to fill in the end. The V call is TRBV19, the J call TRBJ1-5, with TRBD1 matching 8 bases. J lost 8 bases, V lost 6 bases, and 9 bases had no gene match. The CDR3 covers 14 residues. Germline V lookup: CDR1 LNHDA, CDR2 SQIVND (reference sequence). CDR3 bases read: TGTGCCAGTAGAGGGACAGGAGTTTTAAAGCCC. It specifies CASRGTGVLKP. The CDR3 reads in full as CASRGTGVLKPQHF.

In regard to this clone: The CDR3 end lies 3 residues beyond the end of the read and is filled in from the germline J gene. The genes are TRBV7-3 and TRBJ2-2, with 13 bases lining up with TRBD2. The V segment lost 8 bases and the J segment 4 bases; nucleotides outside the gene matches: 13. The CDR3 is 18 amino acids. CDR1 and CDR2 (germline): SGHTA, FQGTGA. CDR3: CASPLVGLAGDPTGELFF. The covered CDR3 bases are TGTGCCAGCCCTCTTGTTGGACTAGCGGGGGACCCCACCGGGGAG.

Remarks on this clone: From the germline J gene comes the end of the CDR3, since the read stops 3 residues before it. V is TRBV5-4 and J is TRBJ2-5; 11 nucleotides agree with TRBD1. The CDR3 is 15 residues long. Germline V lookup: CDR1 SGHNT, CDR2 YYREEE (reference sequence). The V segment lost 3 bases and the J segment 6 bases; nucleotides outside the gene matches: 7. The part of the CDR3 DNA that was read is TGTGCCAGCAGCTCCCCGGGACAGGGGGGACAGACC. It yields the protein CASSSPGQGGQT. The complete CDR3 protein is CASSSPGQGGQTQYF.

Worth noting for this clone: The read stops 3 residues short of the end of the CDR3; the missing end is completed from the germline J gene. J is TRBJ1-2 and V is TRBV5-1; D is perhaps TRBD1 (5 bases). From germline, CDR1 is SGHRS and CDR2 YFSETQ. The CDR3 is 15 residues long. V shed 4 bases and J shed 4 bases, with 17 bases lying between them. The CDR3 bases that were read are TGCGCCAGCAGCCCTCGGGGGGACCCCTCCTATGGC. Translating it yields CASSPRGDPSYG. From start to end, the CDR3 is CASSPRGDPSYGYTF. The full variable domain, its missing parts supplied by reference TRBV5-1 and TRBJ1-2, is KAGVTQTPRYLIKTRGQQVTLSCSPISGHRSVSWYQQTPGQGLQFLFEYFSETQRNKGNFPGRFSGRQFSNSRSEMNVSTLELGDSALYLCASSPRGDPSYGYTFGSGTRLTVV.

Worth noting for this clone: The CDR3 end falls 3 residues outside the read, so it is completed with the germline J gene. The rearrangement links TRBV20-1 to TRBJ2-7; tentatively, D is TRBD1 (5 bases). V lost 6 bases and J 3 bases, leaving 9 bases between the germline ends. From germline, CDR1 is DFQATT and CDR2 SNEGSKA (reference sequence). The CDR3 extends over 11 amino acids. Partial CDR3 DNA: TGCAGTGCCCCCGGACACTACGAG. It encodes CSAPGHYE. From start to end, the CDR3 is CSAPGHYEQYF.

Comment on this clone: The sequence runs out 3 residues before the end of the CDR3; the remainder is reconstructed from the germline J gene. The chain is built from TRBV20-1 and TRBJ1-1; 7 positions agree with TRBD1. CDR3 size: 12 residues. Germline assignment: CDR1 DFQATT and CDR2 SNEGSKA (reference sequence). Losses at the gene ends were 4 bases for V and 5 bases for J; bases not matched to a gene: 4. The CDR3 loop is CSATQGMTEAFF. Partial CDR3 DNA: TGCAGTGCTACACAGGGGATGACTGAA.

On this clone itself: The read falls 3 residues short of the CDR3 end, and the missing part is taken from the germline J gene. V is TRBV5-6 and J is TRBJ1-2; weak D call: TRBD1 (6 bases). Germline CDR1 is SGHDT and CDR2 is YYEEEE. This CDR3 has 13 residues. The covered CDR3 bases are TGTGCCAGCAGCTTTAACAGGGTCGGAGGC. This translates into CASSFNRVGG. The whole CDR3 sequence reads CASSFNRVGGYTF.

The CDR3 bases that were read are TGTGCCAGCAGCTCCCAGCGGGGGGGGGCGGATACG. This encodes CASSSQRGGADT. The entire CDR3 protein is CASSSQRGGADTQYF. The V gene is TRBV7-2, the J gene TRBJ2-3; 10 bases match TRBD2. The read finishes 3 residues shy of the CDR3 end, and the germline J gene is used to complete it. Germline V CDR1 and CDR2: SGHTA, FQGNSA. The CDR3 runs 15 residues. The V segment lost 4 bases and the J segment 6 bases; nucleotides outside the gene matches: 7. The whole variable domain, remainder taken from reference TRBV7-2 and TRBJ2-3, is GAGVSQSPSNKVTEKGKDVELRCDPISGHTALYWYRQSLGQGLEFLIYFQGNSAPDKSGLPSDRFSAERTGGSVSTLTIQRTQQEDSAVYLCASSSQRGGADTQYFGPGTRLTVL.

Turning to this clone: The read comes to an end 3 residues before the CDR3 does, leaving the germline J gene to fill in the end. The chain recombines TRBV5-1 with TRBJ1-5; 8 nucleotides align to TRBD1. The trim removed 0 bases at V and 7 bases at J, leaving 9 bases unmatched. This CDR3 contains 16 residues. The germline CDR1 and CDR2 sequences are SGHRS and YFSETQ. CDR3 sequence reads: CASSLGDGQGGQPQHF. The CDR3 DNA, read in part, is TGCGCCAGCAGCTTGGGGGACGGACAGGGAGGGCAGCCC.

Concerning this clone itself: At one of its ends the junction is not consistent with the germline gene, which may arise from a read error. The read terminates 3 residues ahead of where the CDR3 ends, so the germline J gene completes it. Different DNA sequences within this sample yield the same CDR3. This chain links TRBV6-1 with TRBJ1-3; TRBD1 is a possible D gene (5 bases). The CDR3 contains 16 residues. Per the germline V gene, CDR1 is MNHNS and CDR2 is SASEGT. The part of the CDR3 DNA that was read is TGTGCCAGCAGTGAACAGTGGGGCAACTCTGGAAACACT. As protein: CASSEQWGNSGNT. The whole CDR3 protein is CASSEQWGNSGNTIYF.

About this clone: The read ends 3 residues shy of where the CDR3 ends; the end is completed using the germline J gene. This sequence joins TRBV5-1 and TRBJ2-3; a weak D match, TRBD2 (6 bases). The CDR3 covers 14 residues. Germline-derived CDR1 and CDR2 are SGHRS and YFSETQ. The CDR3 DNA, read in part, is TGCGCCAGCAGCGACACCGGGACTGAGGAGACG. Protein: CASSDTGTEET. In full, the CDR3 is CASSDTGTEETQYF. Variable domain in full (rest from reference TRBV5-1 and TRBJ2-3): KAGVTQTPRYLIKTRGQQVTLSCSPISGHRSVSWYQQTPGQGLQFLFEYFSETQRNKGNFPGRFSGRQFSNSRSEMNVSTLELGDSALYLCASSDTGTEETQYFGPGTRLTVL.

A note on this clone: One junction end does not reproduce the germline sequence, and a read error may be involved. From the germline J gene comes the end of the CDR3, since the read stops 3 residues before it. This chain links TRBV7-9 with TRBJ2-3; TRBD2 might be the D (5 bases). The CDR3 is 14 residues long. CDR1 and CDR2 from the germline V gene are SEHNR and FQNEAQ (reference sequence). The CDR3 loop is CAISLAALGDTQYF. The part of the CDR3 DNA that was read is TGTGCCATCAGCTTAGCCGCACTAGGGGATACG.

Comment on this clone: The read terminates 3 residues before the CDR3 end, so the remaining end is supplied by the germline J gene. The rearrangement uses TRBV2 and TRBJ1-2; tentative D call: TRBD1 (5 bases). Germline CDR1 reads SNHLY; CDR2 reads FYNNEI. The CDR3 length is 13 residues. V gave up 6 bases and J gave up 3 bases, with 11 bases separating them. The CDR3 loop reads CASRRGDYYGYTF. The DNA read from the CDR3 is TGTGCCAGCAGGCGGGGCGACTACTATGGC.

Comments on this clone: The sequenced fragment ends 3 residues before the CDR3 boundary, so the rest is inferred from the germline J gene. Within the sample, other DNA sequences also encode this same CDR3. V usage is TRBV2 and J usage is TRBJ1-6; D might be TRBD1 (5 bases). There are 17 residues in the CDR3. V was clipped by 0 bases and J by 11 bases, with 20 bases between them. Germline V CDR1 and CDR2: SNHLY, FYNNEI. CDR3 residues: CASSEAPIPPGRTPLHF. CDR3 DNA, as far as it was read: TGTGCCAGCAGTGAAGCGCCAATCCCCCCAGGGAGGACACCC.